The entry below describes one T cell receptor (beta chain). This clonotype was seen repeatedly, ten times or more. The antigen it binds to is not known. Qualities for individual bases were not recorded, and no much larger clone is one base off. The treatment or condition label here, explained by the study, means: allogeneic hematopoietic cell transplantation with graft depleted of TCRalphabeta T cells and CD19 B cells. The children who served as transplant recipients had been given grafts of TCRalphabeta/CD19-depleted allogeneic hematopoietic cells. V trim: 8 bases; J trim: 6 bases; unmatched bases: 2. From the germline V gene, CDR1 is SQVTM and CDR2 is ANQGSEA. Counted from cysteine to phenylalanine, this CDR3 has 10 amino acids. Just CDR3 DNA is preserved here, 30 bases in frame from base 1. The library was generated by PCR. The run used an Illumina HiSeq 2500. Molecular barcoding was employed in the preparation of TCR libraries, with unique molecular identifiers being used to normalize TCRbeta repertoire quantification. TCRdb passed the public sequencing reads through fastp at Q25 and MiXCR, retaining productive beta sequences. Entries that share a CDR3 protein sequence are merged under the most common genes and DNA. The sample table lists some 300,000 distinct CDR3 sequences, roughly 9.1% of them with a count of one. Clones ranked in the top ten supply 7.5% of the sample.

This sample was taken from a study of T-cell reconstitution after alpha-beta-depleted transplantation in children (dated by TCRdb to the mid-2010s). Turning to the overall study: T-cell immune reconstitution after TCRalphabeta/CD19-depleted allogeneic hematopoietic cell transplantation in children was quantitatively tracked in the study by means of TCR repertoire profiling. General conclusions and limits of the study: Over the following months the frequencies of hyperexpanded clones went down, and after one year T-cell counts and TCRbeta diversity were mostly credited to newly produced T cells. The apparently early recovery of alphabetaT-cell counts about two months after transplant reportedly depended on only several hundred rapidly expanded clones that came from non-depleted graft cells. In some patients, high TCRbeta diversity at day 60 was attributed to recipient T cells and intrathymic progenitors that had survived conditioning.

The material was PBMCs, obtained before TCRalphabeta/CD19-depleted stem cell transplant. This TCR came from a boy younger than two with acute myeloid leukemia, due to receive a stem cell transplant. Here the chain combines TRBV29-1 and TRBJ1-2; 8 middle bases align to TRBD1. For the CDR3, the sequence is CSTTGDGYTF. The sequenced DNA: TGCAGCACGACAGGGGATGGCTACACCTTC.